The 2 T cell receptor beta chains reported below all come from one sample, sequenced in a study of cytomegalovirus exposure and HLA in healthy donors. The PCR contained 60 Vbeta and 13 Jbeta primers. Measured with immunoSEQ multiplex PCR; TCRdb has only the in-frame clones, and not every one. In all, the sample yields 80,000 to 95,000 clones. Sequencing was performed on PBMCs. These receptors all stem from a woman younger than 45 in good health and CMV-seronegative.

The chain employs TRBV6-5 and TRBJ1-1; 7 bases are a match to TRBD1. CDR3 length: 14 amino acids. Trimming at V came to 6 bases and at J to 8 bases, leaving 12 bases not matched to a gene. Germline V gene data show CDR1 as MNHEY and CDR2 as SVGAGI. The CDR3 here is CASRAGTDVAEAFF. The CDR3 region has the DNA TGTGCCAGCAGGGCCGGGACAGATGTGGCAGAAGCTTTCTTT.

In nucleotides, the CDR3 is TGTGCCTGGAGTCCGGTAGATACGCAGTATTTT. Protein product: CAWSPVDTQYF. The rearrangement joins TRBV30 to TRBJ2-3, with unresolved D. This CDR3 region has 11 residues. Trimming removed 2 bases at V and 5 bases at J, with 5 bases between. Per germline, CDR1 GTSNPN and CDR2 SVGIG (reference sequence).